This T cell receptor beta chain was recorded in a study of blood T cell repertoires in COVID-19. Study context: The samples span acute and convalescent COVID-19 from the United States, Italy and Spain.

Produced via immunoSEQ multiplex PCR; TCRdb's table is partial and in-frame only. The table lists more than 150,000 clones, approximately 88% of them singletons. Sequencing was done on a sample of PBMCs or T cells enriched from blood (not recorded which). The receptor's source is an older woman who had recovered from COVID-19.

The CDR3 DNA reads TGTGCCAGCAGCTTATCGTCCCTGGGGACTGCCACGGGCACTGAAGCTTTCTTT. Its translation is CASSLSSLGTATGTEAFF. This chain uses TRBV7-3 with TRBJ1-1; weak D call: TRBD1 (5 bases). CDR3 length: 18 amino acids. Trimming pared 2 bases from V and 4 bases from J, leaving 23 bases between. Germline V gene data show CDR1 as SGHTA and CDR2 as FQGTGA.